This T cell receptor (beta chain) was found in a study of T cells in women clearing cervical HPV infection. Findings and caveats of the study: Richness differences could reflect unmeasured T-cell content per sample.

TCRdb's copy holds only in-frame clones and misses some; the assay was immunoSEQ multiplex PCR. Recorded here are roughly 36,000 clones; the top ten clones represent about 7.8%. Turning to this clone: Antigen: not known. The read gets to within 3 residues of the CDR3 end, and the germline J gene fills in the rest.

Germline values: CDR1 DFQATT, CDR2 SNEGSKA (reference sequence). This CDR3 spans 13 amino acids. The germline V and J ends were trimmed by 0 bases and 6 bases, with 11 bases remaining between them. V is TRBV20-1 and J is TRBJ1-2, with a weak D call TRBD1 (6 bases). The sample taken for sequencing was blood buffy coat. This TCR came from a woman aged 18 to 69 with a cervical HPV16 infection that either progressed to CIN3+ or cleared (not recorded which). The DNA read from the CDR3 is TGCAGTGCTAGAGATCAGGGGTGGGATGGC. Amino acid sequence: CSARDQGWDG. The entire CDR3 is CSARDQGWDGYTF.